Here is one TCR beta chain with its context. Its antigen is unidentified. The sample belongs to a study of T cell repertoires in cytomegalovirus infection. Study conclusions and caveats: Adding up the frequency of public TCR beta families identified people who carried CMV plus the relevant HLA. HLA-C-restricted CMV clonotypes gave the most frequent clonotype in two of eight donors.

TCRdb re-analysed the reads in MiXCR, keeping a single row per CDR3 protein. The data hold fewer than 700,000 distinct CDR3 sequences, with 24% observed a single time. The sequencing sample was made of CD8+ T cells from PBMCs. The clonotype comes from a human donor in good health (CMV status not recorded). Some clones in this sample may be carry-over from other donors' samples.

The CDR3 sequence is CASSQVLGRGGETQYF. CDR3 bases: TGCGCCAGCAGCCAAGTCTTAGGCCGTGGGGGAGAGACCCAGTACTTC. The chain links TRBV4-1 to TRBJ2-5; the D gene could be TRBD1 or TRBD2 (5 bases each). Per germline, CDR1 MGHRA and CDR2 YSYEKL. The CDR3 is made up of 16 amino acids. V lost 1 base, J lost 4 bases, and 16 bases lay in between.